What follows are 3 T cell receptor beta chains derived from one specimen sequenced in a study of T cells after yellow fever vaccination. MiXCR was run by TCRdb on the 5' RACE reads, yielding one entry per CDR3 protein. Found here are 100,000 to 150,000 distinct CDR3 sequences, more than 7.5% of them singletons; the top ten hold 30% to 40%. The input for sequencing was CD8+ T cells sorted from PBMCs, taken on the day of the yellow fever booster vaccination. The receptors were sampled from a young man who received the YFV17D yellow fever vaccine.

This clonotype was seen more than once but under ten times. CDR3 residues: CASSLPAEETQYF. CDR3 DNA: TGTGCCAGCAGCCTACCGGCGGAAGAGACCCAGTACTTC. This chain connects TRBV7-9 to TRBJ2-5, with D hard to call. From germline, CDR1 is SEHNR and CDR2 FQNEAQ (reference sequence). The V end was cut by 5 bases, the J end by 3 bases, with 10 bases between. The CDR3 consists of 13 residues.

This CDR3 is CASHDRDNQPQHF. CDR3 bases: TGTGCCAGTCACGACAGGGACAATCAGCCCCAGCATTTT. This chain uses TRBV19 with TRBJ1-5; 7 bases match TRBD1. The CDR3 has 13 amino acids. Germline V gene sequence: CDR1 LNHDA, CDR2 SQIVND (reference sequence). With V trimmed by 8 bases and J by 3 bases, 4 bases remained unmatched.

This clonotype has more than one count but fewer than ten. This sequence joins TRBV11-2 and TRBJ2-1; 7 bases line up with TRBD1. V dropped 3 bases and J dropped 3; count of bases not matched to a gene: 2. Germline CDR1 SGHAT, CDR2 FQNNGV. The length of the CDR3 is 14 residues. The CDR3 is CASSFRDSYNEQFF. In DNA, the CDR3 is TGTGCCAGCAGCTTCCGGGACAGCTACAATGAGCAGTTCTTC.